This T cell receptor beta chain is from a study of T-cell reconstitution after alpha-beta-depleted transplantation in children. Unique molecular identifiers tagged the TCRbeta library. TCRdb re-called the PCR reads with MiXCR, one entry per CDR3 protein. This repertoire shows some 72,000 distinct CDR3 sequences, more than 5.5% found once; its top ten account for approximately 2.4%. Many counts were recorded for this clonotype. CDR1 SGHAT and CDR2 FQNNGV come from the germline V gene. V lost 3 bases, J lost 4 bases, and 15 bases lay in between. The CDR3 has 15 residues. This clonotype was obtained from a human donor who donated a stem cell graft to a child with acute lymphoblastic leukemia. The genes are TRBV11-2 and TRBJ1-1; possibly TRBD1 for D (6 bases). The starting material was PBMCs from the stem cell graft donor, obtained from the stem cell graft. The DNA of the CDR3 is TGTGCCAGCAGCTTGCCCGGCGGGGGCTTCACTGAAGCTTTCTTT. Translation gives CASSLPGGGFTEAFF.